What follows describes a single T cell receptor (beta chain). Its specificity is not known. V trimming: 5 bases; J trimming: 14 bases; junction bases outside the gene matches: 12. The CDR3 has 13 residues. Germline CDR1 and CDR2: MNHNS and SASEGT. The table came from immunoSEQ multiplex PCR; TCRdb's copy has only in-frame clones and leaves some out. Of 150,000 to 200,000 clones listed, just over 90% are singletons. This entry belongs to a study of T cell responses to AZD1222 COVID-19 vaccine. Findings and limits, study-wide: Spike regions recognized by vaccine-associated CD4 TCRs spanned the protein, led by 160-218 and 743-854.

The chain joins TRBV6-1 to TRBJ1-2; TRBD1 matches at 9 bases. The TCR was taken from an adult who received the AZD1222 COVID-19 vaccine. The sequencing here drew on peripheral blood, taken 28 days after the second AZD1222 dose. CDR3 residues: CASSPGQGARGTF. The CDR3 DNA reads as TGTGCCAGCAGTCCGGGACAGGGCGCTCGCGGTACCTTC.